Included here is one T cell receptor beta chain sequence, with context. V dropped 0 bases and J dropped 3; count of bases not matched to a gene: 15. The CDR3 spans 20 residues. From germline, CDR1 is MGHRA and CDR2 YSYEKL. The data originate from a study of blood T cell repertoires in COVID-19. Original methodology: Reference gene primer amplification gave estimated nucleated cell counts. Profiled with immunoSEQ multiplex PCR; TCRdb holds only in-frame clones, not every one. The V and J calls and clone size are taken from that table; D and trimming were inferred from the DNA. Of roughly 400,000 clones in the sample, roughly nine tenths were seen once.

Sequencing was done on a sample of PBMCs or T cells enriched from blood (not recorded which). The chain couples TRBV4-1 to TRBJ2-3, with 10 nucleotides matching TRBD2. The receptor's source is a man younger than 40 who had recovered from COVID-19. For the CDR3, the DNA is TGCGCCAGCAGCCAAGAGGGGTTAGCGGGAGGTCGTTTAAGTACAGATACGCAGTATTTT. Protein: CASSQEGLAGGRLSTDTQYF.